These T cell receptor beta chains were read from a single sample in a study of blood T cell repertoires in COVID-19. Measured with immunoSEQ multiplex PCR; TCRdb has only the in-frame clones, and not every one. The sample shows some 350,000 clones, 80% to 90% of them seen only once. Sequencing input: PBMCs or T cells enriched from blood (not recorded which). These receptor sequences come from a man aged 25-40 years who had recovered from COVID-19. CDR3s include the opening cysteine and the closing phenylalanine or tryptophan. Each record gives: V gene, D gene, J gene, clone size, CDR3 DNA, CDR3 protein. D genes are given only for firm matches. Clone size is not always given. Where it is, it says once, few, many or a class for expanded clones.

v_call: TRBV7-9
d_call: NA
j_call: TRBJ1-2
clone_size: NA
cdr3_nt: TGTGCCAGCAGCTTCGCGGTTGGCTATGGCTACACCTTC
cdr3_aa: CASSFAVGYGYTF

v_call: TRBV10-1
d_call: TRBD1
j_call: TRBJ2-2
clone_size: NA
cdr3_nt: TGCGCCAGCAGAGGACAGGGGGAGAACACCGGGGAGCTGTTTTTT
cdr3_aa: CASRGQGENTGELFF

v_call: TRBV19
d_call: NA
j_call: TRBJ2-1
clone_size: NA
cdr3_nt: TGTGCCAGTAGAGCCAGGGGCTCCTACAATGAGCAGTTCTTC
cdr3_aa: CASRARGSYNEQFF

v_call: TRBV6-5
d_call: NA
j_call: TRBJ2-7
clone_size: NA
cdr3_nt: TGTGCCAGCCGGGGTGGGGCCTACGAGCAGTACTTC
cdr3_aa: CASRGGAYEQYF

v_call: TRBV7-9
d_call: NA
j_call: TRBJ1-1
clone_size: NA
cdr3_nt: TGTGCCAGCAGCTTAGTAATGTTGAACACTGAAGCTTTCTTT
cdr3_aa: CASSLVMLNTEAFF

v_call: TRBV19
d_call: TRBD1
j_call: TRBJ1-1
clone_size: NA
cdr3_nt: TGTGCCAGTAGGGGGGACAGGGGAAATACTGAAGCTTTCTTT
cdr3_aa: CASRGDRGNTEAFF

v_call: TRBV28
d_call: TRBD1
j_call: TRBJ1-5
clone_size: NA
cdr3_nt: TGTGCCAGCAGGTCGGGACAGGGCTATAGCAATCAGCCCCAGCATTTT
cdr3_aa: CASRSGQGYSNQPQHF

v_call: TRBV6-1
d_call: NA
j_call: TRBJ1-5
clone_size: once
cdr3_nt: TGTGCCAGCAGTGAAGTCGGGGAGGGTTATCAGCCCCAGCATTTT
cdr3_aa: CASSEVGEGYQPQHF

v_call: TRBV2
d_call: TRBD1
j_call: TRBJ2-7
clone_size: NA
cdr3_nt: TGTGCCAGCAGTGTAGGACAGGACGCTTCCTACGAGCAGTACTTC
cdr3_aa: CASSVGQDASYEQYF

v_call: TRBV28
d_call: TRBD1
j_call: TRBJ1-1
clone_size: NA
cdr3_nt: TGTGCCAGCAGTTTAGACAAACCCGAGAGGGGCAGGGGGCTGGGGATGACTGAAGCTTTCTTT
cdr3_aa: CASSLDKPERGRGLGMTEAFF

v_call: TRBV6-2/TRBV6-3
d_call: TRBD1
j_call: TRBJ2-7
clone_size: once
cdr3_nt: TGTGCCAGCAGTTTCGGACAGGTCTACGAGCAGTACTTC
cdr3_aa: CASSFGQVYEQYF

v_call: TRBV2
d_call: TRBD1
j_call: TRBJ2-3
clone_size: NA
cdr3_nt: TGTGCCAGCAGTCCAGTGACAGGGGGCCCAGATACGCAGTATTTT
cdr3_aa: CASSPVTGGPDTQYF

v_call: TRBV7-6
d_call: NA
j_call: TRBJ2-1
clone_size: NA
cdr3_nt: TGTGCCAGCACAAGGGGCACAAGTGAGCAGTTCTTC
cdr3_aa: CASTRGTSEQFF

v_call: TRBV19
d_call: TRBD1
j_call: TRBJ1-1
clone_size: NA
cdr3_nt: TGTGCCAGTAGTATACGGCGACAGGGACCTAATGAAGCTTTCTTT
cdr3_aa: CASSIRRQGPNEAFF

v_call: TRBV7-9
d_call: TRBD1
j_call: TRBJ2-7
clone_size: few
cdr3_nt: TGTGCCAGCAGCTGGCATGGACAGGGCGATGGAACGTGGGCCTACGAGCAGTACTTC
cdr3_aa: CASSWHGQGDGTWAYEQYF

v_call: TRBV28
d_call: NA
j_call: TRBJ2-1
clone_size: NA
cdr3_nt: TGTGCCAGCAGTTTTATGGCTAGCGACTACAATGAGCAGTTCTTC
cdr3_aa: CASSFMASDYNEQFF

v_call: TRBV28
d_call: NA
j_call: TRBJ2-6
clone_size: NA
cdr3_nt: TGTGCCAGCAGTCAACAGGACAAGAGCTCTGGGGCCAACGTCCTGACTTTC
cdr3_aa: CASSQQDKSSGANVLTF

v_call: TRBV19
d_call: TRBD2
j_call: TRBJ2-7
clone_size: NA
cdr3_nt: TGTGCCACCTCCCGGGCAACGGGGGGCTCCTACGAGCAGTACTTC
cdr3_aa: CATSRATGGSYEQYF

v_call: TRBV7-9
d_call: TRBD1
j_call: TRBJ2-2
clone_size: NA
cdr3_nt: TGTGCCAGCAGTCCTTCCCAGGACAGGGGTATGGACACCGGGGAGCTGTTTTTT
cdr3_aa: CASSPSQDRGMDTGELFF

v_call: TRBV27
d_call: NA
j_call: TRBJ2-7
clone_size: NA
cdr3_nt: TGTGCCAGCAGTTTATATAGGGGAGGCGAGCAGTACTTC
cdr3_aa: CASSLYRGGEQYF

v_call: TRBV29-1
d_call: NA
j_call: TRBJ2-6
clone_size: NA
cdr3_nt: TGCAGCGTTGGACAGTCTGGGGCCAACGTCCTGACTTTC
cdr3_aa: CSVGQSGANVLTF

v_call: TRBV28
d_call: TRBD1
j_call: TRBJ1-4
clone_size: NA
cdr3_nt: TGTGCCAGCAGTTTTCTTGGGACAGGGGACGAAAAACTGTTTTTT
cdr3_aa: CASSFLGTGDEKLFF

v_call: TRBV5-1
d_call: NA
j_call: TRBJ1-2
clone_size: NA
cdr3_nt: TGCGCCAGCGCGATCCCTTGGAGCTCCAGGGGAGAAAACTATGGCTACACCTTC
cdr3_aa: CASAIPWSSRGENYGYTF

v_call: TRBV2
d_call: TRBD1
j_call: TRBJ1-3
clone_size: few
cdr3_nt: TGTGCCAGCTTAAGGACAGGGGGACTAGGAAACACCATATATTTT
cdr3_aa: CASLRTGGLGNTIYF

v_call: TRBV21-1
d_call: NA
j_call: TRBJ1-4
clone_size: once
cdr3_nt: TGTGCCAGCAGCAAGGCATCACAGGGACGAAAACTGTTTTTT
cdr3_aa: CASSKASQGRKLFF

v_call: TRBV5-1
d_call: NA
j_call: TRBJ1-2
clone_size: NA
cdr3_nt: TGCGCCAGCGGAGAAGTGGCTGACTATGGCTACACCTTC
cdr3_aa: CASGEVADYGYTF

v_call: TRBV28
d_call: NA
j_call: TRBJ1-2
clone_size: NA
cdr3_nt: TGTGCCAGCAGTATACGGACAGACTATGGCTACACCTTC
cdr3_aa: CASSIRTDYGYTF

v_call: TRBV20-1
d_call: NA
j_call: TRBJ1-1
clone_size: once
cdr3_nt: TGCAGTGCTAGTCGCAGAAACACTGAAGCTTTCTTT
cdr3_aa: CSASRRNTEAFF

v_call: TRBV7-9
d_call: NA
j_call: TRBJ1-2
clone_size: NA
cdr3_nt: TGTGCCAGCAGCTTAGCGAGCGGAGGCTACACCTTC
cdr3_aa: CASSLASGGYTF

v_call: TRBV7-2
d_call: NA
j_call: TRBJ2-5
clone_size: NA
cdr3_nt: TGTGCCAGCAGCCTTGGCGAGCGAGAGACCCAGTACTTC
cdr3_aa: CASSLGERETQYF

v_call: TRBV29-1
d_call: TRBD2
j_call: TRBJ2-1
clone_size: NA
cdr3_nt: TGCAGCGCCGCATTACGGGGTCTAGCGGATGAGCAGTTCTTC
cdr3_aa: CSAALRGLADEQFF

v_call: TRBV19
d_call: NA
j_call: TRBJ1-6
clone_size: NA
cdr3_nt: TGTGCCAGTAAAGTCGCGGATCTGTACAATTCACCCCTCCACTTT
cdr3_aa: CASKVADLYNSPLHF

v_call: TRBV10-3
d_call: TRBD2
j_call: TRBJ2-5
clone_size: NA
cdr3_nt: TGTGCCATCAGTGGGGGCGGGGGGGCCGTCCCAGAGACCCAGTACTTC
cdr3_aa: CAISGGGGAVPETQYF

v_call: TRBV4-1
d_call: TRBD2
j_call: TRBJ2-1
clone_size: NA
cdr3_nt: TGCGCCAGCAGCCAAGAGTCTCGCGGGGGGGCCGATGAGCAGTTCTTC
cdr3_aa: CASSQESRGGADEQFF

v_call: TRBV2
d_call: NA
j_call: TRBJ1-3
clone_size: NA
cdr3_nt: TGTGCCAGCACGCAGGTCCTCTCTGGAAACACCATATATTTT
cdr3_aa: CASTQVLSGNTIYF

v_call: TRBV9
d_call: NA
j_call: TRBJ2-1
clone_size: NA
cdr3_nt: TGTGCCAGCAGCGCCTTCGTGGGCAGGGGTTACAATGAGCAGTTCTTC
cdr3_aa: CASSAFVGRGYNEQFF

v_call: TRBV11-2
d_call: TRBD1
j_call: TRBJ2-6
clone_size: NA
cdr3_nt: TGTGCCAGCAGCACAAGTCCCGGGACAGAGACTGGGGCCAACGTCCTGACTTTC
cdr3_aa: CASSTSPGTETGANVLTF

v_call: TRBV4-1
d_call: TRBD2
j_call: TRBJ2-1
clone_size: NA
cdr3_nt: TGCGCCAGCAGCCAAGAAGGAATGCGGGGGGGGACGAATGAGCAGTTCTTC
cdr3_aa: CASSQEGMRGGTNEQFF

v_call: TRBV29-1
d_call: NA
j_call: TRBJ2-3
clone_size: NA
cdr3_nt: TGCAGCGTTGAAGACAGGGTCATCGATACGCAGTATTTT
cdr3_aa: CSVEDRVIDTQYF

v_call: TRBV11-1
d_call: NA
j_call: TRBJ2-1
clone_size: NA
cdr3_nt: TGTGCCAGCAGCCAGACAGGGACTCCCTACAATGAGCAGTTCTTC
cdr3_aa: CASSQTGTPYNEQFF

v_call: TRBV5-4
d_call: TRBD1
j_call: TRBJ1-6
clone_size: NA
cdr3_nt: TGTGCCAGCAGCGGCCCGCGTCCGGGACAGGGGCCCTATAATTCACCCCTCCACTTT
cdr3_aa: CASSGPRPGQGPYNSPLHF

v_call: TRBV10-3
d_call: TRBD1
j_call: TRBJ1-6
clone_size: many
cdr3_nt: TGTGCCATCAGTGAGTCCGGGTCAGGGGGGACTCTTAATTCACCCCTCCACTTT
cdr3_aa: CAISESGSGGTLNSPLHF

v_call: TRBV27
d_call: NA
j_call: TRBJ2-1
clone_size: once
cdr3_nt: TGTGCCAGCAGCTTCTCAGGGGTTAGGAATGAGCAGTTCTTC
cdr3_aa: CASSFSGVRNEQFF

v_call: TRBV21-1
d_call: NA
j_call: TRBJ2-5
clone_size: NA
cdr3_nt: TGTGCCAGCAGCAAAGGGGTAGTCAGGAAGCAAGAGACCCAGTACTTC
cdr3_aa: CASSKGVVRKQETQYF

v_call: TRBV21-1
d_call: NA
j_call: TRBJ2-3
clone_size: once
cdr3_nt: TGTGCCAGCAGCAAAAGGGGGACAGGGCATGGAGATACGCAGTATTTT
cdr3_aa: CASSKRGTGHGDTQYF

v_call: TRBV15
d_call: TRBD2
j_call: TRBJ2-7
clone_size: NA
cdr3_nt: TGTGCCACCAGCAGAGATACGGTCGGGACTATCCCCTACGAGCAGTACTTC
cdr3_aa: CATSRDTVGTIPYEQYF

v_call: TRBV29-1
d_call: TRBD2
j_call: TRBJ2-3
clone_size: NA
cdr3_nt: TGCAGCGTTGAAGGACTAGCGGGGTCAGATACGCAGTATTTT
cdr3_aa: CSVEGLAGSDTQYF

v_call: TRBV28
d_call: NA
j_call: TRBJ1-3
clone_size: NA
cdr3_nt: TGTGCCAGCAGTTTGTTCAATGGAAACACCATATATTTT
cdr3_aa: CASSLFNGNTIYF

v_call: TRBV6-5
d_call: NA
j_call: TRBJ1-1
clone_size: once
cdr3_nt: TGTGCCAGCAGTCATCCGACGGGGAACACTGAAGCTTTCTTT
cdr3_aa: CASSHPTGNTEAFF

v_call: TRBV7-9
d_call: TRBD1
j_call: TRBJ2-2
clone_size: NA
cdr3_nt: TGTGCCAGCAGCCCCCGGGACAGGGCGAACACCGGGGAGCTGTTTTTT
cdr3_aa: CASSPRDRANTGELFF